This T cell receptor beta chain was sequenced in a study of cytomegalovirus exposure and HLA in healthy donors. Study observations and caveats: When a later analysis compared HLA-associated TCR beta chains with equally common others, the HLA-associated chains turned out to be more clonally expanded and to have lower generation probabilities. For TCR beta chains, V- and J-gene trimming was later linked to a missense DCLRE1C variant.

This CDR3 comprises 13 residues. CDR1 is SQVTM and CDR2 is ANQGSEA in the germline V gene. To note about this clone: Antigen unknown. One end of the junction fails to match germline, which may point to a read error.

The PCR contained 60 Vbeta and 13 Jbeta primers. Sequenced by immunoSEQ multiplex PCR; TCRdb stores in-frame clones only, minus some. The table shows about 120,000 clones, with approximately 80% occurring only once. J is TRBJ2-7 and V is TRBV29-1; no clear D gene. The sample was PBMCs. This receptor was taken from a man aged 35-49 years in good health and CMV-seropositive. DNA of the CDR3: TGCAGTGTTGAGGCAAACGCCGCCTACGAGCAGTACTTC. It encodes CSVEANAAYEQYF.